One and the same sample provided the 25 T cell receptor beta chains below, sequenced in a study of spatial heterogeneity in lung cancer. Time point reported: sample taken at primary tumor resection. Whole RNA, isolated from tumor, nontumor lung or frozen PBMC, was sequenced without prior sorting. MiXCR, applied by TCRdb to the 5' RACE reads, yields one record per CDR3 protein. Here the sample spans over 75,000 distinct CDR3 sequences, roughly a fifth being singletons. Sequenced here: PBMCs, sampled at surgery. The receptors originated from a male donor with early-stage non-small cell lung cancer.

The chain recombines TRBV28 with TRBJ2-3; D gene unclear. V lost 2 bases, J lost 8 bases, and 8 bases lay in between. This CDR3 spans 12 amino acids. Per germline, CDR1 MDHEN and CDR2 SYDVKM. This chain's CDR3 is CASSLTDVTQYF. The CDR3 nucleotides read TGTGCCAGCAGTTTAACGGACGTTACGCAGTATTTT.

Only a few counts were recorded for this clonotype. This chain joins TRBV7-2 and TRBJ1-4; TRBD1 matches 11 bases. The CDR3 spans 16 residues. V gave up 1 base and J gave up 8 bases; unmatched junction bases: 6. From germline, CDR1 is SGHTA and CDR2 FQGNSA. DNA for the CDR3: TGTGCCAGCAGCTTAGGGAGGACAGGGGGCAGAGAAAAACTGTTTTTT. It codes for CASSLGRTGGREKLFF.

This clonotype was picked up many times. This chain joins TRBV10-3 and TRBJ1-6; no reliable D call. The CDR3 is made up of 14 amino acids. In germline, CDR1 is ENHRY, CDR2 SYGVKD. Trimming stripped 11 bases from V and 8 bases from J, with 19 bases between. The CDR3 nucleotides are TGTGCCTCCGGCCCCAAGGCCGTGGATTCACCCCTCCACTTT. Protein sequence: CASGPKAVDSPLHF.

This chain links TRBV5-5 with TRBJ1-3, with D possibly matching TRBD1 (5 bases). The length of the CDR3 is 15 residues. Germline V gene sequence: CDR1 SGHKS, CDR2 YYEKEE (reference sequence). V gave up 6 bases and J gave up 0 bases, with 13 bases separating them. The CDR3 region is CASTSEGSSGNTIYF. CDR3 coding DNA: TGTGCCAGCACCTCGGAGGGGAGCTCTGGAAACACCATATATTTT. Filled out from reference TRBV5-5 and TRBJ1-3, the complete variable domain reads DAGVTQSPTHLIKTRGQQVTLRCSPISGHKSVSWYQQVLGQGPQFIFQYYEKEERGRGNFPDRFSARQFPNYSSELNVNALLLGDSALYLCASTSEGSSGNTIYFGEGSWLTVV.

Notes on this clonotype: An end of the junction differs from the germline gene, which may be a read error. The rearrangement uses TRBV6-2 or TRBV6-3 and TRBJ1-1, with 7 bases that match TRBD1. The CDR3 runs 14 residues. Germline V CDR1 and CDR2: MNHEY, SVGEGT. This CDR3 is CASTIGGMKTEAFF. CDR3 DNA: TGTGCCAGCACTATAGGGGGCATGAAGACTGAAGCTTTCTTT.

Many counts were recorded for this clonotype. The rearrangement joins TRBV29-1 to TRBJ1-1, with D possibly TRBD1 on 5 matching bases. CDR1 is SQVTM, CDR2 ANQGSEA, per germline. The CDR3 extends over 13 amino acids. The germline V and J ends were trimmed by 7 bases and 3 bases, with 15 bases remaining between them. The DNA for the CDR3 is TGCAGCGCAAGACCCACGGGGGACACTGAAGCTTTCTTT. This translates into CSARPTGDTEAFF.

The chain has TRBV5-4 and TRBJ2-5; 7 positions agree with TRBD1. The CDR3 loop spans 14 amino acids. The J segment lost 2 bases and the V segment lost 5 bases, leaving 6 bases of the junction unmatched. Germline V CDR1 and CDR2: SGHNT, YYREEE (reference sequence). CDR3: CASSHGTVQETQYF. The CDR3 DNA reads as TGTGCCAGCAGTCATGGGACAGTTCAAGAGACCCAGTACTTC.

V is TRBV20-1 and J is TRBJ2-7, with D perhaps being TRBD1 or TRBD2 (6 bases each). Trimming removed 4 bases from V and 6 bases from J, with 13 bases in between. This CDR3 is 12 amino acids long. Looked up from germline, CDR1 is DFQATT and CDR2 is SNEGSKA (reference sequence). The chain's CDR3 is CSATGAQREQYF. The CDR3 DNA reads TGCAGTGCTACGGGGGCCCAGCGCGAGCAGTACTTC.

V usage is TRBV4-1 and J usage is TRBJ1-4, with D perhaps TRBD1 (6 bases). The germline gives CDR1 MGHRA, CDR2 YSYEKL. This CDR3 spans 14 amino acids. V was shortened by 0 bases and J by 9 bases, with 11 bases between the two germline ends. CDR3 sequence (DNA): TGCGCCAGCAGCCAAGATTGGACAGTCCAAAAACTGTTTTTT. It is translated as CASSQDWTVQKLFF.

In its sample, this clonotype is medium-sized (0.01 to 0.1%). The J gene is TRBJ1-5, the V gene TRBV28, with no clear D. CDR1 is MDHEN and CDR2 is SYDVKM in the germline V gene. V was clipped by 5 bases and J by 0 bases, with 14 bases between them. The CDR3 spans 16 residues. The CDR3 coding sequence is TGTGCCAGCAGTCCAACCCGGGTCCTTAGCAATCAGCCCCAGCATTTT. The encoded protein is CASSPTRVLSNQPQHF. The entire variable domain, with the rest obtained from reference TRBV28 and TRBJ1-5, is as follows: DVKVTQSSRYLVKRTGEKVFLECVQDMDHENMFWYRQDPGLGLRLIYFSYDVKMKEKGDIPEGYSVSREKKERFSLILESASTNQTSMYLCASSPTRVLSNQPQHFGDGTRLSIL.

This clonotype appeared many times. J is TRBJ1-2 and V is TRBV12-2; TRBD1 was called by the table and not checked on the DNA. TRBV12-2 is a pseudogene locus. The CDR3 length is 17 residues. CDR3 sequence (DNA): TGTGCAAGTCGCTTGAGGGGGCAATTCGGGACTAACTATGGCTACACCTTC. Protein: CASRLRGQFGTNYGYTF.

V usage is TRBV6-2 or TRBV6-3 and J usage is TRBJ1-1; unclear D gene. Germline V gives CDR1 MNHEY, CDR2 SVGEGT. Trimming shortened V by 0 bases and J by 0 bases, and 11 bases separated the two germline ends. CDR3 length equals 16 residues. CDR3 DNA: TGTGCCAGCAGTTACTCGTTATTCCACATGAACACTGAAGCTTTCTTT. It specifies CASSYSLFHMNTEAFF.

This clonotype has only a few counts. The gene calls are TRBV5-4 and TRBJ2-7; possible D gene TRBD1, 5 bases. In germline, CDR1 is SGHNT, CDR2 YYREEE (reference sequence). Trimming left V 0 bases short and J 0 bases short, with 10 bases between. The CDR3 has 15 amino acids. CDR3 bases: TGTGCCAGCAGCTTGGAGGGGATTCACTCCTACGAGCAGTACTTC. The encoded protein is CASSLEGIHSYEQYF.

The chain joins TRBV20-1 to TRBJ1-5; no definite D call. The CDR3 is 15 residues long. The V end was cut by 0 bases, the J end by 4 bases, with 13 bases between. CDR1 DFQATT and CDR2 SNEGSKA come from the germline V gene (reference sequence). CDR3 protein: CSARDAGSGNQPQHF. CDR3 bases: TGCAGTGCTAGAGATGCGGGGTCGGGGAATCAGCCCCAGCATTTT.

This clonotype was counted a single time. The V call is TRBV6-1, the J call TRBJ2-7, with TRBD1 matching over 9 bases. The J segment lost 2 bases and the V segment lost 3 bases, leaving 5 bases of the junction unmatched. CDR3 length: 15 residues. Germline V CDR1 and CDR2: MNHNS, SASEGT. CDR3 DNA sequence: TGTGCCAGCAGTGAGGGACAGGGCCGAACCTACGAGCAGTACTTC. Encoded protein: CASSEGQGRTYEQYF.

J is TRBJ2-7 and V is TRBV29-1; 9 nucleotides agree with TRBD1. The germline CDR1 and CDR2 sequences are SQVTM and ANQGSEA. The J segment lost 4 bases and the V segment lost 6 bases, leaving 7 bases of the junction unmatched. The length of the CDR3 is 13 residues. The CDR3 coding sequence is TGCAGCGTAGTGACAGGGGGTATATACGAGCAGTACTTC. As protein: CSVVTGGIYEQYF.

The chain couples TRBV28 to TRBJ2-7; the D gene is possibly TRBD2 (6 bases). The CDR3 totals 15 residues. The germline CDR1 and CDR2 sequences are MDHEN and SYDVKM. V was shortened by 4 bases and J by 2 bases, with 15 bases between the two germline ends. In nucleotides, the CDR3 is TGTGCCAGCAGTTCCGGAGGGACGCACACCTACGAGCAGTACTTC. Protein: CASSSGGTHTYEQYF.

This clonotype was observed a few times. This chain uses TRBV7-9 with TRBJ2-2; D uncertain. Germline loops: CDR1 SEHNR, CDR2 FQNEAQ (reference sequence). V was shortened by 3 bases and J by 3 bases, with 8 bases between the two germline ends. The CDR3 length is 14 residues. In DNA form, the CDR3 reads TGTGCCAGCAGCTTTGAAATTTACACCGGGGAGCTGTTTTTT. Its protein product is CASSFEIYTGELFF.

This clonotype was detected many times. The J gene is TRBJ2-3, the V gene TRBV6-1, with a weak D call TRBD2 (6 bases). V lost 2 bases and J lost 3, with 12 bases in between. The CDR3 has 15 residues. Germline CDR1 is MNHNS and CDR2 is SASEGT. CDR3 DNA sequence: TGTGCCAGCAGTGAACAGGCTAGCGAAACAGATACGCAGTATTTT. Encoded protein: CASSEQASETDTQYF.

The chain is built from TRBV7-2 and TRBJ2-1; D ambiguous. The V and J ends lost 0 bases and 4 bases respectively, with 13 bases between them. CDR1 is SGHTA and CDR2 is FQGNSA in the germline V gene. The CDR3 contains 16 residues. The CDR3 protein is CASSLALSPLYNEQFF. Written as DNA, the CDR3 is TGTGCCAGCAGCTTAGCCCTCTCCCCTCTTTACAATGAGCAGTTCTTC.

This clonotype was seen only a few times. The rearrangement uses TRBV7-6 and TRBJ2-1; TRBD1 aligns across 8 bases. CDR1 SGHVS and CDR2 FNYEAQ come from the germline V gene. CDR3 size: 14 residues. Germline trimming cut 4 bases from V and 6 bases from J; bases unmatched to any gene: 5. The CDR3 bases are TGTGCCAGCAGCTCCCGGACAGGGAGCAATGAGCAGTTCTTC. Its translation: CASSSRTGSNEQFF.

The sample holds a few counts of this clonotype. The genes are TRBV20-1 and TRBJ2-5; D not certain. Germline CDR1 is DFQATT and CDR2 is SNEGSKA (reference sequence). V lost 0 bases to trimming and J lost 1 base, with 9 bases between them. CDR3 length equals 14 residues. The CDR3 DNA is TGCAGTGCTAGAGATGTGGCTATCCAAGAGACCCAGTACTTC. It translates to CSARDVAIQETQYF.

This clonotype was counted ten times or more. The chain has TRBV4-1 and TRBJ1-5; D remains ambiguous. The V gene's germline CDR1 is MGHRA and CDR2 YSYEKL. Trimming left V 1 base short and J 2 bases short, with 6 bases between. This CDR3 is 14 amino acids long. The CDR3 bases are TGCGCCAGCAGCCAAGGGGAAGGCAATCAGCCCCAGCATTTT. The encoded protein is CASSQGEGNQPQHF.

This clonotype was detected many times. The rearrangement joins TRBV9 to TRBJ2-5, with D unclear. CDR1 is SGDLS, CDR2 YYNGEE, per germline. Trimming shortened V by 0 bases and J by 7 bases, and 10 bases separated the two germline ends. This CDR3 is 13 amino acids long. CDR3 sequence (DNA): TGTGCCAGCAGCGTAGGGCCTCGCGTGACCCAGTACTTC. This sequence encodes CASSVGPRVTQYF.

The chain recombines TRBV3-1 with TRBJ1-2; tentatively, D is TRBD1 (5 bases). Germline CDR1 reads LGHDT; CDR2 reads YNNKEL (reference sequence). The CDR3 spans 14 residues. Trimming removed 0 bases at V and 4 bases at J, with 9 bases between. The CDR3: CASSQESGGYGYTF. The CDR3 coding sequence is TGTGCCAGCAGCCAAGAGTCCGGGGGCTATGGCTACACCTTC.